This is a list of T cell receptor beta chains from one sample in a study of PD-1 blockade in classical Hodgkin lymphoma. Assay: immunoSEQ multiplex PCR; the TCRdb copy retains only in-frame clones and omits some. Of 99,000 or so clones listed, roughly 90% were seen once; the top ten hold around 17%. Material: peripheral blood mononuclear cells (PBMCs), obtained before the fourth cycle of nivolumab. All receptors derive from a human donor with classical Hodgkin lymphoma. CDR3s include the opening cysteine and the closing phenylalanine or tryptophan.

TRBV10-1	CASSAGQGLSEQYF
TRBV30	CAYTSGNYNEQFF
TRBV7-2	CASSLEGALPSGYTF
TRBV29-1	CSVFRIAYGYTF
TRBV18	CASSPPSTGYNEQFF
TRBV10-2	CASTVSNREETQYF
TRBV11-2	CASSFSGMAFF
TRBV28	CASSFGEGILDTQYF
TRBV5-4	CASSLGVARDEQFF
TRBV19	CASSPTGTGKLFF
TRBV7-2	CASSPWTGTEAFF
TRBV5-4	CASTAVGGSSYGYTF